These 6 T cell receptor beta chains were all obtained from the same sample, sequenced in a study of blood T cell repertoires in COVID-19. Generated by immunoSEQ multiplex PCR, the TCRdb table keeps only in-frame clones and is missing some. This repertoire shows about 74,000 clones, about four fifths found once; its top ten account for approximately 21%. Sequenced sample: peripheral blood. All receptors come from a man aged 70 or older with acute or convalescent COVID-19.

The rearrangement joins TRBV7-2 to TRBJ2-6; 9 bases line up with TRBD1. The CDR3 has 16 residues. V shed 4 bases, J shed 1 base, and the junction held 2 bases outside the gene matches. In germline, CDR1 is SGHTA, CDR2 FQGNSA. CDR3 DNA sequence: TGTGCCAGCAGCTCACAGGGGGCGTCTGGGGCCAACGTCCTGACTTTC. Translated, it gives CASSSQGASGANVLTF.

The chain recombines TRBV4-2 with TRBJ2-7; tentative D call: TRBD1 (6 bases). Deletions cut 4 bases from V and 3 bases from J, with 19 bases between. The germline gives CDR1 LGHNA, CDR2 YNFKEQ. The CDR3 extends over 16 amino acids. The CDR3 DNA reads TGTGCCAGCAGCCCCGAGATGGCCGGGACAAACTACGAGCAGTACTTC. This gives the protein CASSPEMAGTNYEQYF.

The chain is built from TRBV10-3 and TRBJ2-5; TRBD2 agrees at 13 bases. Germline V gene data show CDR1 as ENHRY and CDR2 as SYGVKD. The CDR3 extends over 16 amino acids. The trim removed 9 bases at V and 5 bases at J, leaving 12 bases unmatched. The CDR3 DNA sequence: TGTGCCATTTCTTCCGGGACTAGCGGGAAACGGGAGACCCAGTACTTC. Its protein product is CAISSGTSGKRETQYF.

This clone has only a few counts. The chain couples TRBV20-1 to TRBJ1-2; the D is unclear. Germline-derived CDR1 and CDR2 are DFQATT and SNEGSKA (reference sequence). V was shortened by 3 bases and J by 2 bases, with 4 bases between the two germline ends. The length of the CDR3 is 11 residues. In DNA, the CDR3 is TGCAGTGCTAGCGGGAACTATGGCTACACCTTC. Its protein is CSASGNYGYTF.

The V call is TRBV9, the J call TRBJ1-4; D uncertain. The germline V and J ends were trimmed by 1 base and 6 bases, with 10 bases remaining between them. The CDR3 covers 14 residues. CDR1 is SGDLS, CDR2 YYNGEE, per germline. CDR3 sequence reads: CASSVTAQDEKLFF. CDR3 DNA sequence: TGTGCCAGCAGCGTAACCGCCCAGGATGAAAAACTGTTTTTT.

The rearrangement links TRBV28 to TRBJ1-2; TRBD1 might be the D (5 bases). V was clipped by 3 bases and J by 7 bases, with 9 bases between them. The germline gives CDR1 MDHEN, CDR2 SYDVKM. The CDR3 is 12 residues long. DNA for the CDR3: TGTGCCAGCAGTTTTTCAGGGCGTGGCTACACCTTC. This sequence encodes CASSFSGRGYTF.